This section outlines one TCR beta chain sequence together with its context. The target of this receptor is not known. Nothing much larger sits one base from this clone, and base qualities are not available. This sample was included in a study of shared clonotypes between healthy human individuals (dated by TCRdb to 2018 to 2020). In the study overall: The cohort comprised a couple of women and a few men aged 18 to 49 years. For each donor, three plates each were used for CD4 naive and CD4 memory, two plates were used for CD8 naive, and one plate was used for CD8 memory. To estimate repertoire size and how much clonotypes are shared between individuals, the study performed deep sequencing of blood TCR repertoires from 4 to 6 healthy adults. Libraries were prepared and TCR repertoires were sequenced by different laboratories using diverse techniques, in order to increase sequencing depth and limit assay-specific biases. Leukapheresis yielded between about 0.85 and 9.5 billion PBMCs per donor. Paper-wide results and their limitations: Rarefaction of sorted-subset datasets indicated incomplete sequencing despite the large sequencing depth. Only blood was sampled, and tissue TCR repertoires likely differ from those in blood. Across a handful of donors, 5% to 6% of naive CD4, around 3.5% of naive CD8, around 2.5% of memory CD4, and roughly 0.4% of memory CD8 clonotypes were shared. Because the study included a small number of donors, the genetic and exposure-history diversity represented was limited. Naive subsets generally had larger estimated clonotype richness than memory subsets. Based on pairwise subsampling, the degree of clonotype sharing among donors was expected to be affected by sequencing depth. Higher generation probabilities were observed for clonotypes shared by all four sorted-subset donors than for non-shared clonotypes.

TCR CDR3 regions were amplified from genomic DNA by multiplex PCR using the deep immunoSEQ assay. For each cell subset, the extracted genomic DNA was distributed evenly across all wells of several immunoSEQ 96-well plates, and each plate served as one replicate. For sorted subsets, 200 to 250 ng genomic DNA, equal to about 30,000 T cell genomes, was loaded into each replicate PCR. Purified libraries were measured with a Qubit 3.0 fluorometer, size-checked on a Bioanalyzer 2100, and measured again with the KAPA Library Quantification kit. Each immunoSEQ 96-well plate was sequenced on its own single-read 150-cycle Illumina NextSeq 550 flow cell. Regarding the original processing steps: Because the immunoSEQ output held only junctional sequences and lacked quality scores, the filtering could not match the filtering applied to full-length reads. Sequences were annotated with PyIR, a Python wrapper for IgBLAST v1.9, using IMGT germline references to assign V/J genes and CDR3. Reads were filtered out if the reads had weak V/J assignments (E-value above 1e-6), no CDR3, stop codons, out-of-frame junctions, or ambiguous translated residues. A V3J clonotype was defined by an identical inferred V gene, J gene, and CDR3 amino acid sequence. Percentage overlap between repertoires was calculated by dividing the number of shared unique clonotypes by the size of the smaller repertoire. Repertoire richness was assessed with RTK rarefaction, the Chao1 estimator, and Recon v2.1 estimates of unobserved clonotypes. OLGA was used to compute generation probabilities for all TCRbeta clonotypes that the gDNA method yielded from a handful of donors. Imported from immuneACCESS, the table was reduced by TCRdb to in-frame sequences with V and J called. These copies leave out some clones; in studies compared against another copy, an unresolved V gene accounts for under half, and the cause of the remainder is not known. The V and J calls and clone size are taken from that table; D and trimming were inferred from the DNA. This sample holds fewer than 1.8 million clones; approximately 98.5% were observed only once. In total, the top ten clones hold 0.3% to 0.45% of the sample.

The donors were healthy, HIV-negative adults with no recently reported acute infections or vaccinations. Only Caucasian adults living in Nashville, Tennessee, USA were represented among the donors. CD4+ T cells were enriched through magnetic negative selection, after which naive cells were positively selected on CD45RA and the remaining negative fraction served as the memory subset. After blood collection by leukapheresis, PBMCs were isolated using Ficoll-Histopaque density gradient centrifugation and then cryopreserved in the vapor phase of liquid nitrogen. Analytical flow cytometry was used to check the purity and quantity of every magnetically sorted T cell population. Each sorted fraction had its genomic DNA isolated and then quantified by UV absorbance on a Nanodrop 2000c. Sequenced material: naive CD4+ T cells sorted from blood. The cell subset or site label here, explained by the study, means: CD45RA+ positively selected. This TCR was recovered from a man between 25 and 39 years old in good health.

CDR3 region: CASSSGTGVAGELFF. The DNA is as follows: TGCGCCAGCAGCTCGGGGACAGGGGTTGCCGGGGAGCTGTTTTTT. The rearranged chain carries TRBV5-1 and TRBJ2-2; 10 nucleotides in the junction match TRBD1. The CDR3 contains 15 residues, cysteine and phenylalanine counted. The DNA shown is the 45-base CDR3, in frame from base 1. CDR1 SGHRS and CDR2 YFSETQ were looked up in the germline V gene. The germline V and J ends show losses of 3 bases and 6 bases respectively, and no gene match explains 5 bases of the junction. The variable domain in full, with residues beyond the CDR3 obtained from the reference TRBV5-1 and TRBJ2-2 genes, is KAGVTQTPRYLIKTRGQQVTLSCSPISGHRSVSWYQQTPGQGLQFLFEYFSETQRNKGNFPGRFSGRQFSNSRSEMNVSTLELGDSALYLCASSSGTGVAGELFFGEGSRLTVL.